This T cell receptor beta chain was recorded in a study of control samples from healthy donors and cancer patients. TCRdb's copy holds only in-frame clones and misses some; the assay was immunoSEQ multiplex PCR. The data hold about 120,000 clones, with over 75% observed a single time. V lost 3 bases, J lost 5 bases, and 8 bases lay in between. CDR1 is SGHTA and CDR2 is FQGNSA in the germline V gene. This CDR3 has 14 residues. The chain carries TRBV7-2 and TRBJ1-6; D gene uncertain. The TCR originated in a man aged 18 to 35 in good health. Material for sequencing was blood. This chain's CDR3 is CASSFLQNNSPLHF. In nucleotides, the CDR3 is TGTGCCAGCAGCTTCTTACAGAATAATTCACCCCTCCACTTT.